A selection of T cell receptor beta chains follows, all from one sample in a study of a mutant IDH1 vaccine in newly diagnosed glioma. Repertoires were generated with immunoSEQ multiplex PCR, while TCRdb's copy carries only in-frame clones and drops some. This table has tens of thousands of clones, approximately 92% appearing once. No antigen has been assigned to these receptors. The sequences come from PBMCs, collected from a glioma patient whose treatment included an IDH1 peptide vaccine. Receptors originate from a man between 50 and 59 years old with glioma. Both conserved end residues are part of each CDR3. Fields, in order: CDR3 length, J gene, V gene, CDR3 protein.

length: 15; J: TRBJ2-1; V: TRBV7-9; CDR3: CASSSSGPSYNEQFF
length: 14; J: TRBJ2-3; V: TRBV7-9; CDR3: CASSPVLGGDTQYF
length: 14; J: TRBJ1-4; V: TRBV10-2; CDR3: CASRPGATNEKLFF
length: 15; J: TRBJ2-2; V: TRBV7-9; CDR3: CASSLYMGKTGELFF
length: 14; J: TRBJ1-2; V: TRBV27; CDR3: CASRAPGTGPRYTF
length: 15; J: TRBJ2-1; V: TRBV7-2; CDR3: CASSSLPTSYNEQFF
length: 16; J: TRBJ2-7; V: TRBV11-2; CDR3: CASSSWGTSSIYEQYF
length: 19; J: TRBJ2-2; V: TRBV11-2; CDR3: CASSFRSRITSGRTGELFF
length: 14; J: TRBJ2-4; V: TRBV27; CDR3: CASKSSGPSNIQYF
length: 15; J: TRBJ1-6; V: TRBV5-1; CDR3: CASSLEGGNNSPLHF
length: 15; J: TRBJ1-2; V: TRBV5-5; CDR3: CASSSRTGFNYGYTF
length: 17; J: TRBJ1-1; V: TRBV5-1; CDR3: CASSLAMGPTLNTEAFF
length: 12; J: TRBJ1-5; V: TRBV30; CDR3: CAWNRGDQPQHF
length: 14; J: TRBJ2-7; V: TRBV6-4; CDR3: CASTGVGAAHEQYF
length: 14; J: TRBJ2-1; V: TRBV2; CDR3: CASPRGTSPNEQFF
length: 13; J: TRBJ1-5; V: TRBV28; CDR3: CASSPDSNQPQHF
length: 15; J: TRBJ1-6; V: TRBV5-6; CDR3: CASSYTGTVNSPLHF
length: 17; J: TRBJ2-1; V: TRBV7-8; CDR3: CASSPQDRGNTYNEQFF
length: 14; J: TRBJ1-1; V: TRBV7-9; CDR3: CASSLESRNTEAFF
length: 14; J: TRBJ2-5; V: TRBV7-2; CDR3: CASSLRTRGETQYF
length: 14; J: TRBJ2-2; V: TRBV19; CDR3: CASNGHKGTGELFF
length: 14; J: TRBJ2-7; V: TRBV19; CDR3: CASSIRQGPYEQYF
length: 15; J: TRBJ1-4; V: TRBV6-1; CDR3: CASSSDRTFNEKLFF
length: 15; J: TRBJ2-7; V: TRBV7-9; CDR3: CASSRGLQSSYEQYF
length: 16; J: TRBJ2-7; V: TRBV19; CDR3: CASRSTGTGRRGEQYF
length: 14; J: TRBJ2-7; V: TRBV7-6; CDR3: CASSPRGQLYEQYF
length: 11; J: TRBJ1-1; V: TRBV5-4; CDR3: CASSSAGEAFF
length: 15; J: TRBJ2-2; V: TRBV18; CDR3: CASSPPPQNTGELFF
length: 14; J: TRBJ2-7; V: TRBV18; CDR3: CASSGNRNSYEQYF
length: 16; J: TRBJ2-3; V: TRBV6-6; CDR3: CASSYSQRGGGDTQYF
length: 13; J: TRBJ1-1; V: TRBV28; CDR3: CASKPVRDTEAFF
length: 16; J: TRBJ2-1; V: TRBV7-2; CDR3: CASSLSPMLTYNEQFF
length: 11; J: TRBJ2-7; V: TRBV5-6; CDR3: CASSLGYEQYF
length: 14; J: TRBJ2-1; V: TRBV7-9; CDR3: CASRTSGSPNEQFF
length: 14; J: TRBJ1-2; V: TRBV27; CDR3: CASSFSGGGYGYTF
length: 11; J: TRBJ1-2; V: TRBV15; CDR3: CATTSGYGYTF
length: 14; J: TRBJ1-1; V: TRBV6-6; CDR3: CASRRGPVNTEAFF
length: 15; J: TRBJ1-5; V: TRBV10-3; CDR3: CAISEGRNSNQPQHF
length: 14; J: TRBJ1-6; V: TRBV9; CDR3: CASSDGGYNSPLHF
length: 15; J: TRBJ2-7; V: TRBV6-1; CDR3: CASRTPAGAAYEQYF
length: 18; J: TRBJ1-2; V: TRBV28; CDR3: CASRPPGTGITARHGYTF
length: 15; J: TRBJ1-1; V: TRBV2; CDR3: CASSEFSGPNTEAFF
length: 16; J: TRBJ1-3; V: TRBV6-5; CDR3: CASSYKGQPSGNTIYF
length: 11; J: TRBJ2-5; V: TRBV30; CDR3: CAWTLGGPQYF
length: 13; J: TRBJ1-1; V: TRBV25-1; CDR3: CASSELPNTEAFF
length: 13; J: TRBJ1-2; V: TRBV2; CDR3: CASSDGPNYGYTF
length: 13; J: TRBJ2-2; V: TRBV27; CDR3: CASSLYVTGELFF
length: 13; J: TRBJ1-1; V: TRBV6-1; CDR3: CASIFGQGSEAFF
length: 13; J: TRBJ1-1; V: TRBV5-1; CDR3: CASREQGFTEAFF
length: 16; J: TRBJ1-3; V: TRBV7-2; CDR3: CASSIGGSLSGNTIYF
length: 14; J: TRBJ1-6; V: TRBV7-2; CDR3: CASSSTGKRSPLHF
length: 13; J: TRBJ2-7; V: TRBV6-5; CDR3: CASSKRTSYEQYF
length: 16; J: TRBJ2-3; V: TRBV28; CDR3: CASSLWAGERTDTQYF
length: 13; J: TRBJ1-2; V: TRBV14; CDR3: CASSQLVSSGYTF
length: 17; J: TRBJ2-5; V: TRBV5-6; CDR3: CASSSVGLANHQETQYF